What follows describes a single TCR beta chain. The data originate from a study of blood T cell repertoires in COVID-19. Overall study context: The study drew acute and convalescent COVID-19 samples from the United States, Italy and Spain.

In the study's own analysis: From reference gene primer amplification, estimates of nucleated cell counts were derived. Using immunoSEQ multiplex PCR, the repertoire was profiled, and TCRdb retains in-frame clones only, with some absent. V and J calls and clone size are those listed in that table; D and trimming were worked out from the DNA. The sample contains fewer than 200,000 clones, approximately 79% of which appear only once. V lost 0 bases, J lost 1 base, and 4 bases stayed unmatched. CDR1 is LGHNA, CDR2 YNFKEQ, per germline. The CDR3 spans 16 residues. The sequence was obtained from a woman in her thirties or forties with COVID-19, enrolled during active disease. Source material: peripheral blood. The chain combines TRBV4-2 with TRBJ2-3; 7 positions agree with TRBD2. CDR3 protein: CASSQDLAGGTDTQYF. Here the CDR3 DNA reads TGTGCCAGCAGCCAAGATCTGGCGGGAGGCACAGATACGCAGTATTTT.